This TCR beta chain derives from a study of T cell responses to AZD1222 COVID-19 vaccine. Overall study results and limits: The donors showed a predominance of white British ancestry and of females, with possible underestimation of clonal diversity. CD4 TCRs associated with vaccination spanned spike, dominating at 160-218 and 743-854. Elevations in Spike-specific TCR breadth and depth followed administration of two AZD1222 doses. Targeting of unmutated variant regions was reportedly seen in nearly half of spike-specific TCRs.

Sequencing was performed with immunoSEQ multiplex PCR; in TCRdb, only in-frame clones are kept and a portion is missing. The data show over 110,000 clones, with roughly 90% seen just once and around 1.6% held by the top ten. Concerning this clone itself: What it binds is not known.

Germline CDR1 SGHTA, CDR2 FQGTGA. This CDR3 has 13 amino acids. Trimming stripped 4 bases from V and 0 bases from J, with 6 bases between. This TCR was sampled from an adult who received the AZD1222 COVID-19 vaccine. This chain links TRBV7-3 with TRBJ2-5; D not certain. The material was peripheral blood, obtained 28 days after the second AZD1222 dose. The CDR3 region has the DNA TGTGCCAGCAGCTCCAGGTACCAAGAGACCCAGTACTTC. Translated, it gives CASSSRYQETQYF.